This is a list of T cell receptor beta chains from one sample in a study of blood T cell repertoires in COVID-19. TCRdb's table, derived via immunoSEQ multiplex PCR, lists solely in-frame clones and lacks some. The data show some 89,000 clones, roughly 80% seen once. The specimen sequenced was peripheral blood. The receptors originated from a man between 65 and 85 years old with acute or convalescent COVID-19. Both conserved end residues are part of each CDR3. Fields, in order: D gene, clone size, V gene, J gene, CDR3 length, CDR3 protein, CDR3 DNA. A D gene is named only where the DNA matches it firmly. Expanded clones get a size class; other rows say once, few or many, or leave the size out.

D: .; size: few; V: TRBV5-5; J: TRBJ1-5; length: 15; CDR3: CARSWAGGDNQPQHF; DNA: TGTGCCCGCAGCTGGGCGGGGGGGGACAATCAGCCCCAGCATTTT
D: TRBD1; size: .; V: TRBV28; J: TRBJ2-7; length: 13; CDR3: CASSPGQGEEQYF; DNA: TGTGCCAGCAGTCCAGGACAGGGGGAGGAACAGTACTTC
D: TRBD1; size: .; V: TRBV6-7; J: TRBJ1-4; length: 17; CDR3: CASLRDREKATNEKLFF; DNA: TGTGCCAGTCTAAGGGACAGAGAAAAAGCAACTAATGAAAAACTGTTTTTT
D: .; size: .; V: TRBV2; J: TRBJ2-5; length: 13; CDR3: CASRRTVQETQYF; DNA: TGTGCCAGCAGACGGACAGTCCAAGAGACCCAGTACTTC
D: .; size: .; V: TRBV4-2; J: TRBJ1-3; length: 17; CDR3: CASSQDAGLTWGNTIYF; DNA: TGTGCCAGCAGCCAAGATGCCGGACTGACCTGGGGAAACACCATATATTTT
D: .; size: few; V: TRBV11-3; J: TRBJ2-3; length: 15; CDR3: CASSPRDGSTDTQYF; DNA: TGTGCCAGCAGCCCCAGGGATGGAAGCACAGATACGCAGTATTTT
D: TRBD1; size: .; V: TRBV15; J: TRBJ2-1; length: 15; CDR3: CATSRPGQGAYEQFF; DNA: TGTGCCACCAGCAGGCCGGGACAGGGGGCCTATGAGCAGTTCTTC
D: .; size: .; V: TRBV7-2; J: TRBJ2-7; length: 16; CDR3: CASSWDKKAGTYEQYF; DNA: TGTGCCAGCAGCTGGGACAAAAAAGCGGGAACCTACGAGCAGTACTTC
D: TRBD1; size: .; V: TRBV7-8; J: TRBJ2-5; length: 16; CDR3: CASSRGRTGIAETQYF; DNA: TGTGCCAGCAGCCGAGGCCGGACAGGGATAGCAGAGACCCAGTACTTC
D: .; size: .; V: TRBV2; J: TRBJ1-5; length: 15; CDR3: CASSELGARNQPQHF; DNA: TGTGCCAGCAGTGAACTGGGGGCTAGGAATCAGCCCCAGCATTTT
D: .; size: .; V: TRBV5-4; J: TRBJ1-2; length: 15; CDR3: CASSGSQGPKAGYTF; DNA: TGTGCCAGCAGCGGGTCACAGGGTCCCAAAGCTGGCTACACCTTC
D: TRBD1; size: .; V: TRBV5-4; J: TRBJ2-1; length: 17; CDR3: CASSPLTGGASYNEQFF; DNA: TGTGCCAGCAGCCCGTTGACAGGGGGCGCCTCCTACAATGAGCAGTTCTTC
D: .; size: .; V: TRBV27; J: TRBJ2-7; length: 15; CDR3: CASSLSRQGPYEQYF; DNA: TGTGCCAGCAGTTTAAGTCGGCAGGGGCCCTACGAGCAGTACTTC
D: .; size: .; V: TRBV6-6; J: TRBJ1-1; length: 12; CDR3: CASSLRSTEAFF; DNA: TGTGCCAGCAGTTTACGGTCCACTGAAGCTTTCTTT
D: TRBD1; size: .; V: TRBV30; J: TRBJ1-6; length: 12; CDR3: CAWDRVGSPLHF; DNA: TGTGCCTGGGACAGGGTAGGGTCACCCCTCCACTTT
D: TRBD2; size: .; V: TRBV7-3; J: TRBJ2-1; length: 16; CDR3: CASSQGTSGGTDEQFF; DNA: TGTGCCAGCAGCCAGGGGACTAGCGGGGGGACGGATGAGCAGTTCTTC
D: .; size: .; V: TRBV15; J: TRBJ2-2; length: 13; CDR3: CATSKKTAGELFF; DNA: TGTGCCACCAGCAAAAAGACAGCCGGGGAGCTGTTTTTT
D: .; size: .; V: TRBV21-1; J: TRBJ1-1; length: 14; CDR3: CASSQRPPRGEAFF; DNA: TGTGCCAGCAGCCAAAGGCCCCCACGGGGTGAAGCTTTCTTT
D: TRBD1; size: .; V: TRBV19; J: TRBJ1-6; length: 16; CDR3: CASSREPGQGVSPLHF; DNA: TGTGCCAGTAGTCGAGAGCCGGGACAGGGGGTTTCACCCCTCCACTTT
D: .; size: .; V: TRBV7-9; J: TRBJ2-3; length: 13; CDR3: CASSRGAGDTQYF; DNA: TGTGCCAGCAGCCGGGGGGCCGGAGATACGCAGTATTTT
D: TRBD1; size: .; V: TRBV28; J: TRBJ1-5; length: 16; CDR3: CASSGTVLVGNQPQHF; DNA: TGTGCCAGCAGTGGGACAGTTCTTGTAGGCAATCAGCCCCAGCATTTT
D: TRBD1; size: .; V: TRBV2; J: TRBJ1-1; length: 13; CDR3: CARLDRGHTEAFF; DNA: TGTGCCAGACTGGACAGGGGCCACACTGAAGCTTTCTTT
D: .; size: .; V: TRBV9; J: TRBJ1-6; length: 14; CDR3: CASSVWGDNSPLHF; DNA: TGTGCCAGCAGCGTATGGGGAGATAATTCACCCCTCCACTTT
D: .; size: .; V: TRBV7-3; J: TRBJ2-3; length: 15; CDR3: CASSPGTPHGDTQYF; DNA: TGTGCCAGCAGCCCCGGGACACCGCATGGAGATACGCAGTATTTT
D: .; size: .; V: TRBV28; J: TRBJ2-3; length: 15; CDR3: CASSPIALSTDTQYF; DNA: TGTGCCAGCAGTCCTATTGCTCTCAGCACAGATACGCAGTATTTT
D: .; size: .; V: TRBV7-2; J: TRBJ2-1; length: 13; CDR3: CASSLRFRPEQFF; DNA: TGTGCCAGCAGCTTAAGGTTCAGGCCCGAGCAGTTCTTC
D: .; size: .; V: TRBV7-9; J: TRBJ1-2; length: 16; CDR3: CASSPTGGSGDYGYTF; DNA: TGTGCCAGCAGCCCCACCGGGGGGAGCGGGGACTATGGCTACACCTTC
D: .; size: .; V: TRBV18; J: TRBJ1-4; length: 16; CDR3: CASSPFDGATNEKLFF; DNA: TGTGCCAGCTCACCATTCGACGGGGCAACTAATGAAAAACTGTTTTTT
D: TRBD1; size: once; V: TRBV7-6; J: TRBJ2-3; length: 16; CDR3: CASSTIRGPGTDTQYF; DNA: TGTGCCAGCAGCACCATCAGGGGGCCCGGCACAGATACGCAGTATTTT
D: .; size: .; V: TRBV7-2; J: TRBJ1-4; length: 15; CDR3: CASSPSRGTREKLFF; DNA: TGTGCCAGCAGCCCTTCGCGGGGGACAAGGGAAAAACTGTTTTTT
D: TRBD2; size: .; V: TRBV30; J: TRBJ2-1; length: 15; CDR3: CAWSVLAGTYNEQFF; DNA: TGTGCCTGGAGTGTGCTAGCGGGGACATACAATGAGCAGTTCTTC
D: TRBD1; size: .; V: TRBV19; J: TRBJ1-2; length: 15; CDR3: CASHRRTGGGYGYTF; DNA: TGTGCCAGTCACAGGCGGACAGGGGGCGGCTATGGCTACACCTTC
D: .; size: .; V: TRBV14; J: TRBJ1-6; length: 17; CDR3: CASSQEGWRTRNSPLHF; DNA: TGTGCCAGCAGCCAAGAGGGGTGGAGGACCCGAAATTCACCCCTCCACTTT
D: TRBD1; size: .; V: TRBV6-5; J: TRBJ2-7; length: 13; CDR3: CASRPGQLYEQYF; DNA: TGTGCCAGCAGGCCGGGACAGCTCTACGAGCAGTACTTC
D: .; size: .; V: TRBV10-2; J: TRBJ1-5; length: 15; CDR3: CASSEGGGSNQPQHF; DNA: TGCGCCAGCAGTGAAGGCGGCGGGTCCAATCAGCCCCAGCATTTT
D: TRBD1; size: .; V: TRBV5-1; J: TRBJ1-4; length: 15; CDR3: CASSLGQGEGEKLFF; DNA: TGCGCCAGCAGCTTGGGACAGGGCGAAGGCGAAAAACTGTTTTTT
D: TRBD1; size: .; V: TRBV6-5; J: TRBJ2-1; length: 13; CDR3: CASNPGTDNEQFF; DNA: TGTGCCAGCAACCCCGGGACAGACAATGAGCAGTTCTTC
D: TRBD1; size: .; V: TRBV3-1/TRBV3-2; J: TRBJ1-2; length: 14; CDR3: CASSPGTGKYGYTF; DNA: TGTGCCAGCAGCCCCGGGACAGGGAAATACGGCTACACCTTC
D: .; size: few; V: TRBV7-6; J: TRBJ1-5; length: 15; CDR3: CASSFDGTPNQPQHF; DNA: TGTGCCAGCAGCTTCGACGGGACACCGAATCAGCCCCAGCATTTT
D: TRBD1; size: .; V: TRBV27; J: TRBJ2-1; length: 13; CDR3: CASSLTGAREQFF; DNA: TGTGCCAGCAGTTTAACAGGGGCTCGTGAGCAGTTCTTC
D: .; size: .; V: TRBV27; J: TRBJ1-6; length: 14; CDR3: CASSRGALQSPLHF; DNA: TGTGCCAGCAGCAGGGGCGCCCTTCAATCACCCCTCCACTTT
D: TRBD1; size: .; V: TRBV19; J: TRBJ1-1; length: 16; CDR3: CASTLLTGGSDTEAFF; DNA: TGTGCCAGTACTTTATTGACAGGGGGCAGCGACACTGAAGCTTTCTTT
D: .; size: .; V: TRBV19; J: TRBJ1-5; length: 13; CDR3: CASRSGDYQPQHF; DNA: TGTGCCAGTAGGTCAGGGGATTATCAGCCCCAGCATTTT
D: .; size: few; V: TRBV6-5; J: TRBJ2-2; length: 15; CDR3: CASSLGPANTGELFF; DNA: TGTGCCAGCAGTCTGGGGCCCGCGAACACCGGGGAGCTGTTTTTT
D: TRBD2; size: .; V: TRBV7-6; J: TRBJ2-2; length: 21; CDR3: CASSPAAPGASGGPNTGELFF; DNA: TGTGCCAGCAGCCCAGCAGCGCCCGGGGCTAGCGGGGGGCCGAACACCGGGGAGCTGTTTTTT
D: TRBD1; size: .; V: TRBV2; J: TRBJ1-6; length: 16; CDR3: CASSEWDRTRDSPLHF; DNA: TGTGCCAGCAGTGAATGGGACAGAACCAGGGATTCACCCCTCCACTTT
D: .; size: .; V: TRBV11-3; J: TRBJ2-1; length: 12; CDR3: CASSGPGHEQFF; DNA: TGTGCCAGCAGCGGCCCGGGTCATGAGCAGTTCTTC
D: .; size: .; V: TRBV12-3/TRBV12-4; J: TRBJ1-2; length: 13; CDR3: CAITRGGPYGYTF; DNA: TGTGCCATCACACGAGGGGGACCCTATGGCTACACCTTC
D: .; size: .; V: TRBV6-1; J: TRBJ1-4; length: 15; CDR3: CASSEGAATNEKLFF; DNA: TGTGCCAGCAGTGAAGGGGCAGCAACTAATGAAAAACTGTTTTTT
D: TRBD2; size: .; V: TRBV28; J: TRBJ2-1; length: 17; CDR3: CASSLGLAGVTYNEQFF; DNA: TGTGCCAGCAGTCTCGGACTAGCGGGGGTGACCTACAATGAGCAGTTCTTC
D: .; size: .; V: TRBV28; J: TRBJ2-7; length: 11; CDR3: CASSPLYEQYF; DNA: TGTGCCAGCAGTCCCCTCTACGAGCAGTACTTC
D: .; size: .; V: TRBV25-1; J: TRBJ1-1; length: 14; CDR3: CASSDWGGGTEAFF; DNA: TGTGCCAGCAGTGATTGGGGAGGGGGCACTGAAGCTTTCTTT
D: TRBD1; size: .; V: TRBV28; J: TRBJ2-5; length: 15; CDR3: CASSPTGTGGETQYF; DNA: TGTGCCAGCAGTCCGACAGGGACAGGAGGAGAGACCCAGTACTTC
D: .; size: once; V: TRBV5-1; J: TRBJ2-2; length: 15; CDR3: CASSLGRGYTGELFF; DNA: TGCGCCAGCAGCCTGGGACGGGGTTACACCGGGGAGCTGTTTTTT
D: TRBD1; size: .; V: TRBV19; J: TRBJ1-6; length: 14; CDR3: CASTGDSRISPLHF; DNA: TGTGCCAGTACCGGGGACAGCCGAATTTCACCCCTCCACTTT
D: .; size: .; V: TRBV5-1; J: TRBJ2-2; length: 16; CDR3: CASSISGTLNTGELFF; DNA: TGCGCCAGCAGCATCTCCGGGACACTGAACACCGGGGAGCTGTTTTTT
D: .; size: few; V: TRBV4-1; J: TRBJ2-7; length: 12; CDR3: CASSQGGYEQYF; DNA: TGCGCCAGCAGCCAAGGCGGGTACGAGCAGTACTTC
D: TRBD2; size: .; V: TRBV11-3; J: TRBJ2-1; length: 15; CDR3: CASSLGLAGGNEQFF; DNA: TGTGCCAGCAGCTTAGGACTAGCGGGGGGAAATGAGCAGTTCTTC
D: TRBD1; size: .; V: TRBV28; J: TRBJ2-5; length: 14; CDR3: CASSFPGQKGTQYF; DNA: TGTGCCAGCAGTTTTCCGGGACAGAAGGGGACCCAGTACTTC